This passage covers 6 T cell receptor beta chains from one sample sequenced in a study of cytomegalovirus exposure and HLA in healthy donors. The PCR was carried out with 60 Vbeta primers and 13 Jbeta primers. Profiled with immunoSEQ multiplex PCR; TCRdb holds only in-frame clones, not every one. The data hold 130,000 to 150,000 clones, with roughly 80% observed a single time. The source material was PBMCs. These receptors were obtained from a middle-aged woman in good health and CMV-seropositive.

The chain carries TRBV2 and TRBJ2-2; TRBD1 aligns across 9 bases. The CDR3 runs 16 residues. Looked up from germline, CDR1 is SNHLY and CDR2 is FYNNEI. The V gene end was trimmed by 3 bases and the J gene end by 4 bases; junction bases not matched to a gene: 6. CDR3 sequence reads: CASSDNRGRITGELFF. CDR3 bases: TGTGCCAGCAGTGATAACAGGGGGCGGATCACCGGGGAGCTGTTTTTT.

The CDR3 protein is CASSVDPSGRATDTQYF. The CDR3 DNA reads TGTGCCAGCAGCGTAGATCCTAGCGGGAGGGCAACAGATACGCAGTATTTT. The rearrangement joins TRBV9 to TRBJ2-3; 12 bases map to TRBD2. CDR3 length: 17 residues. With V trimmed by 0 bases and J by 3 bases, 5 bases remained unmatched. Germline lookup yields CDR1 SGDLS and CDR2 YYNGEE.

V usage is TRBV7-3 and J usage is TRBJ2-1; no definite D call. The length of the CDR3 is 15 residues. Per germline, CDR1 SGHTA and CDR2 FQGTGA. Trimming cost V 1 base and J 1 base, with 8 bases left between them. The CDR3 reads CASSLIPSSYNEQFF. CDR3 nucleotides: TGTGCCAGCAGCTTAATCCCTAGTTCCTACAATGAGCAGTTCTTC.

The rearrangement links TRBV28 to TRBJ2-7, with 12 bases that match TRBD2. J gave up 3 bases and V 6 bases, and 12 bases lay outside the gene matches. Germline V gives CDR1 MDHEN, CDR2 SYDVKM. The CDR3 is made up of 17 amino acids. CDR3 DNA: TGTGCCAGCAGCCGACTAGCGGGAGTGGTTCTAGGCTACGAGCAGTACTTC. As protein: CASSRLAGVVLGYEQYF. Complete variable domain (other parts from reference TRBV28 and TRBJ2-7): DVKVTQSSRYLVKRTGEKVFLECVQDMDHENMFWYRQDPGLGLRLIYFSYDVKMKEKGDIPEGYSVSREKKERFSLILESASTNQTSMYLCASSRLAGVVLGYEQYFGPGTRLTVT.

In nucleotides, the CDR3 is TGTGCCAGCAGCTTAGGGGCAGCGGGGGGCACAGATACGCAGTATTTT. Translation gives CASSLGAAGGTDTQYF. V is TRBV7-6 and J is TRBJ2-3; 8 nucleotides align to TRBD2. Losses at the gene ends were 1 base for V and 1 base for J; bases not matched to a gene: 4. This CDR3 contains 16 residues. CDR1 is SGHVS and CDR2 is FNYEAQ in the germline V gene.

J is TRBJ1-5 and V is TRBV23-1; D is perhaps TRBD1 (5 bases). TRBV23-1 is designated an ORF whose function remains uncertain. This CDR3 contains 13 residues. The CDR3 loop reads CARTGRVNQPQHF. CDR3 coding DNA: TGCGCGCGCACAGGTAGGGTCAATCAGCCCCAGCATTTT.